Included here is one TCR beta chain sequence, with context. The antigen remains unidentified. This record belongs to a study of cytomegalovirus exposure and HLA in healthy donors. Overall study: Earlier results showed approximately 110 million unique TCR beta sequences derived from around 170 million T cells.

Notes on the study in general: HLA restriction was apparent for most CMV-associated TCR beta chains in a later analysis. The authors judged a highly shared variant cluster likely a sequencing artifact. Accurate prediction of HLA-A and HLA-B alleles (for most subjects) was reportedly achieved from TCR beta sequences.

The PCR employed 60 Vbeta primers together with 13 Jbeta primers. Here immunoSEQ multiplex PCR was the method, and the copy in TCRdb shows in-frame clones only, minus some. The sample has 100,000 to 150,000 clones, over 60% seen once. The V segment lost 6 bases and the J segment 0 bases; nucleotides outside the gene matches: 0. The CDR3 runs to 13 residues. The V gene's germline CDR1 is SNHLY and CDR2 FYNNEI. This clonotype was obtained from a male donor in good health and CMV-seropositive. The V call is TRBV2, the J call TRBJ1-1; 8 bases are a match to TRBD1. The sequenced sample was PBMCs. CDR3 in DNA: TGTGCCAGCAGGGGACAGGTGAACACTGAAGCTTTCTTT. Residues: CASRGQVNTEAFF.